This record covers a single TCR beta chain. The repertoire was sequenced with immunoSEQ multiplex PCR; TCRdb's copy has only in-frame clones and lacks some. The sample includes nearly 65,000 clones, roughly 80% seen only once; the top ten take less than 15%. Germline loops: CDR1 WSHSY, CDR2 SAAADI. The germline V and J ends were trimmed by 4 bases and 6 bases, with 13 bases remaining between them. This CDR3 has 13 residues. The source of the sample is a study of blood T cell repertoires in COVID-19. V gene TRBV10-2 combines with J gene TRBJ2-7; D is perhaps TRBD2 (6 bases). This sequence was found in a human donor in a cohort sampled during active COVID-19. The sample consisted of peripheral blood. CDR3 in amino acids: CASSAGGSPEQYF. Written as DNA, the CDR3 is TGCGCCAGCAGTGCCGGGGGTAGTCCCGAGCAGTACTTC.